The source of this T cell receptor beta chain is a study of cytomegalovirus exposure and HLA in healthy donors. Study information: An analysis done earlier identified almost 120 million unique TCR beta sequences from about 179 million T cells.

Amplification used 60 Vbeta primers and 13 Jbeta primers. Generated by immunoSEQ multiplex PCR, the TCRdb table keeps only in-frame clones and is missing some. This sample carries 98,000 or so clones, about 83% of them seen once, and the ten largest clones take over 15%. Points on this clone: Its antigen is still unknown.

Trimming left V 2 bases short and J 2 bases short, with 9 bases between. This CDR3 spans 14 amino acids. Germline CDR1 reads MNHEY; CDR2 reads SVGAGI. Though probably carrying unrecorded immune exposures, donors were nominally healthy at sampling. Whole-study results and caveats: The classifier, whose performance was assessed in both the original and validation cohorts, reportedly diagnosed cytomegalovirus status with high specificity and sensitivity. Available immune exposure information was restricted to CMV serostatus only.

This sequence originates from a man aged 55 to 70 in good health and CMV-seropositive. Input material: PBMCs. The rearrangement links TRBV6-5 to TRBJ1-2, with D tentatively TRBD1 (6 bases). The CDR3 reads CASSYLTGNYGYTF. For the CDR3, the DNA is TGTGCCAGCAGTTACCTTACAGGGAACTATGGCTACACCTTC.